One and the same sample provided the 31 T cell receptor beta chains below, sequenced in a study of control samples from healthy donors and cancer patients. The table came from immunoSEQ multiplex PCR; TCRdb's copy has only in-frame clones and leaves some out. Among roughly 47,000 clones listed, 87% were seen once. The material sequenced was PBMCs. The receptors stem from a woman aged 55 to 70 with lung cancer.

In this sample, this clone turned up a few times. V and J are TRBV4-1 and TRBJ2-5; perhaps TRBD2 as D (5 bases). The V gene lost 1 base and the J gene lost 2 bases, with 8 bases spanning the gap. The CDR3 extends over 14 amino acids. Germline V gives CDR1 MGHRA, CDR2 YSYEKL. CDR3 nucleotides: TGCGCCAGCAGCCAAGGGGAGAGACAAGAGACCCAGTACTTC. Encoded protein: CASSQGERQETQYF.

The genes are TRBV15 and TRBJ1-1, with D tentatively TRBD1 (6 bases). This CDR3 has 15 amino acids. Germline V gene lookup returns CDR1 LNHNV and CDR2 YYDKDF (reference sequence). V was trimmed by 0 bases and J by 4 bases, leaving 12 bases between them. The CDR3 loop is CATSRDPGQLTEAFF. In DNA, the CDR3 is TGTGCCACCAGCAGAGATCCCGGACAGCTCACTGAAGCTTTCTTT.

The chain carries TRBV24-1 and TRBJ1-3; a possible D gene is TRBD1 (5 bases). The CDR3 has 14 amino acids. The germline gives CDR1 KGHDR, CDR2 SFDVKD. The ends were cut back, 5 bases at V and 8 bases at J, with 15 bases in the middle. The CDR3 DNA reads as TGTGCCACCAGTGGGCCGACTAGGGGTGACACCATATATTTT. Amino acid sequence: CATSGPTRGDTIYF.

This clone was recorded only once. The chain joins TRBV5-1 to TRBJ2-1; 7 nucleotides align to TRBD2. CDR1 and CDR2 from the germline V gene are SGHRS and YFSETQ. After removal of 0 bases from V and 1 base from J, the junction contained 4 bases not matched to a gene. This CDR3 comprises 16 residues. The CDR3 DNA is TGCGCCAGCAGCTTGGGGCTAGCGGTATCCTACAATGAGCAGTTCTTC. This codes for CASSLGLAVSYNEQFF.

J is TRBJ1-3 and V is TRBV11-2; a weak D match, TRBD1 (6 bases). Between the trimmed V and J ends, which lost 4 bases and 7 bases, there was a span of 11 bases. There are 13 residues in the CDR3. The germline gives CDR1 SGHAT, CDR2 FQNNGV. Here the CDR3 reads CASSWGRGNTIYF. The CDR3 DNA reads as TGTGCCAGCAGCTGGGGGAGGGGGAACACCATATATTTT. Variable domain in full (rest from reference TRBV11-2 and TRBJ1-3): EAGVAQSPRYKIIEKRQSVAFWCNPISGHATLYWYQQILGQGPKLLIQFQNNGVVDDSQLPKDRFSAERLKGVDSTLKIQPAKLEDSAVYLCASSWGRGNTIYFGEGSWLTVV.

This chain joins TRBV29-1 and TRBJ1-2; D is unresolved. Between the trimmed V and J ends, which lost 7 bases and 2 bases, there was a span of 14 bases. There are 13 residues in the CDR3. CDR1 SQVTM and CDR2 ANQGSEA come from the germline V gene. The CDR3 DNA sequence: TGCAGCGCCTACCTTGGCGGGAACTATGGCTACACCTTC. Its protein product is CSAYLGGNYGYTF.

Here the CDR3 reads CASSLERGENEKLFF. The CDR3 region has the DNA TGCGCCAGCAGCTTGGAACGGGGAGAAAATGAAAAACTGTTTTTT. The chain employs TRBV5-1 and TRBJ1-4; no firm D call. V lost 0 bases to trimming and J lost 5 bases, with 11 bases between them. Germline V gives CDR1 SGHRS, CDR2 YFSETQ. The CDR3 loop spans 15 amino acids.

The chain links TRBV6-5 to TRBJ2-1; D gene uncertain. V was shortened by 6 bases and J by 0 bases, with 9 bases between the two germline ends. CDR3 size: 14 residues. Looked up from germline, CDR1 is MNHEY and CDR2 is SVGAGI. The CDR3 DNA reads TGTGCCAGCAGCCATGCACTCTCCTACAATGAGCAGTTCTTC. Translating it yields CASSHALSYNEQFF.

The V and J genes are TRBV7-5 and TRBJ1-2. TRBV7-5 is reported as a pseudogene. The CDR3 sequence is 12 residues long. The CDR3 region is CVRRPTPGGYTF. The CDR3 nucleotides are TGTGTCAGAAGGCCAACCCCCGGTGGCTACACCTTC.

The rearrangement links TRBV7-9 to TRBJ2-5; D gene ambiguous. V was pared by 2 bases and J by 2 bases, with 9 bases between. Germline CDR1 and CDR2: SEHNR and FQNEAQ (reference sequence). This CDR3 is 14 amino acids long. CDR3 sequence reads: CASSLSRDQETQYF. DNA for the CDR3: TGTGCCAGCAGCTTATCTAGGGATCAAGAGACCCAGTACTTC. The whole variable domain, filled in from reference TRBV7-9 and TRBJ2-5, reads DTGVSQNPRHKITKRGQNVTFRCDPISEHNRLYWYRQTLGQGPEFLTYFQNEAQLEKSRLLSDRFSAERPKGSFSTLEIQRTEQGDSAMYLCASSLSRDQETQYFGPGTRLLVL.

This chain joins TRBV10-3 and TRBJ1-2, with 7 positions matching TRBD1. The CDR3 is 15 amino acids. Germline V lookup: CDR1 ENHRY, CDR2 SYGVKD. V dropped 0 bases and J dropped 5; count of bases not matched to a gene: 6. CDR3 region: CAISESGQAIYGYTF. The CDR3 coding sequence is TGTGCCATCAGTGAGTCCGGACAGGCTATTTATGGCTACACCTTC.

The genes are TRBV4-3 and TRBJ2-1, with TRBD2 as a possible D gene (6 bases). The length of the CDR3 is 16 residues. Germline V lookup: CDR1 LGHNA, CDR2 YSLEER. The V and J ends lost 4 bases and 6 bases respectively, with 19 bases between them. The CDR3 nucleotides read TGCGCCAGCAGCCTCGAAGCGGGCGTTTGGGGCAATGAGCAGTTCTTC. It specifies CASSLEAGVWGNEQFF.

The chain is built from TRBV5-1 and TRBJ1-3, with a weak D call TRBD1 (6 bases). The ends were cut back, 3 bases at V and 3 bases at J, with 10 bases in the middle. Germline V gives CDR1 SGHRS, CDR2 YFSETQ. The CDR3 runs to 14 residues. The CDR3 reads CASSYAGDGNTIYF. DNA for the CDR3: TGCGCCAGCAGCTACGCAGGGGATGGAAACACCATATATTTT. Full variable domain (missing parts from reference TRBV5-1 and TRBJ1-3): KAGVTQTPRYLIKTRGQQVTLSCSPISGHRSVSWYQQTPGQGLQFLFEYFSETQRNKGNFPGRFSGRQFSNSRSEMNVSTLELGDSALYLCASSYAGDGNTIYFGEGSWLTVV.

The chain uses TRBV10-3 and TRBJ1-4, with 8 bases matching TRBD1. In germline, CDR1 is ENHRY, CDR2 SYGVKD. The CDR3 sequence is 16 residues long. V was clipped by 7 bases and J by 0 bases; unmatched bases: 7. CDR3: CAIKSDRAATNEKLFF. The DNA of the CDR3 is TGTGCCATCAAGTCGGACAGGGCTGCAACTAATGAAAAACTGTTTTTT.

The rearrangement joins TRBV19 to TRBJ1-1; D ambiguous. V was trimmed by 7 bases and J by 4 bases, leaving 19 bases between them. The CDR3 has 15 amino acids. CDR1 is LNHDA and CDR2 is SQIVND in the germline V gene (reference sequence). The CDR3: CASTLLSAGSTEAFF. In nucleotides, the CDR3 is TGTGCCAGTACCCTCCTGTCTGCCGGTAGCACTGAAGCTTTCTTT.

The V and J genes are TRBV9 and TRBJ2-2; D not resolved. The CDR3 extends over 15 amino acids. Germline V gene data show CDR1 as SGDLS and CDR2 as YYNGEE. Trimming stripped 0 bases from V and 1 base from J, with 7 bases between. The chain's CDR3 is CASSVAERNTGELFF. DNA for the CDR3: TGTGCCAGCAGCGTAGCAGAGAGGAACACCGGGGAGCTGTTTTTT. The full variable domain, completed using reference TRBV9 and TRBJ2-2, is DSGVTQTPKHLITATGQRVTLRCSPRSGDLSVYWYQQSLDQGLQFLIQYYNGEERAKGNILERFSAQQFPDLHSELNLSSLELGDSALYFCASSVAERNTGELFFGEGSRLTVL.

The J gene is TRBJ2-7, the V gene TRBV4-3; 8 bases are shared with TRBD1. There are 12 residues in the CDR3. Germline V gene lookup returns CDR1 LGHNA and CDR2 YSLEER. V lost 3 bases to trimming and J lost 10 bases; unmatched junction nucleotides: 5. The chain's CDR3 is CASSHRGRDQYF. CDR3 nucleotides: TGCGCCAGCAGCCACAGGGGGCGGGACCAGTACTTC.

This chain joins TRBV11-2 and TRBJ2-1; 10 bases align to TRBD2. Germline V gives CDR1 SGHAT, CDR2 FQNNGV. The ends lost 4 bases at V and 9 bases at J; junction bases unmatched: 9. CDR3 length: 15 amino acids. Here the CDR3 reads CASSSPLAGVGEQFF. The CDR3, as DNA: TGTGCCAGCAGCTCCCCCCTAGCGGGAGTGGGTGAGCAGTTCTTC.

This clone was seen just once. The chain joins TRBV7-6 to TRBJ2-3, with 12 positions matching TRBD1. The CDR3 runs to 17 residues. The germline gives CDR1 SGHVS, CDR2 FNYEAQ. The trim removed 1 base at V and 5 bases at J, leaving 7 bases unmatched. This CDR3 reads CASSLGAGTGGQDTQYF. The CDR3 region has the DNA TGTGCCAGCAGCTTAGGTGCCGGGACAGGGGGCCAAGATACGCAGTATTTT.

V is TRBV3-1 (or the pseudogene TRBV3-2) and J is TRBJ1-5; TRBD1 is a possible D gene (6 bases). The V gene's germline CDR1 is LGHDT and CDR2 YNNKEL (reference sequence). The CDR3 runs to 14 residues. The germline V and J ends were trimmed by 2 bases and 6 bases, with 11 bases remaining between them. This chain's CDR3 is CASSQIQGGQPQHF. CDR3 coding DNA: TGTGCCAGCAGCCAAATACAGGGAGGTCAGCCCCAGCATTTT.

The gene calls are TRBV3-1 (or the pseudogene TRBV3-2) and TRBJ2-3; no definite D call. The CDR3 runs 15 residues. In germline, CDR1 is LGHDT, CDR2 YNNKEL (reference sequence). The V end lost 0 bases, the J end lost 0 bases, and 7 bases lay between the germline ends. The CDR3 DNA follows: TGTGCCAGCAGCCAAGATACACGAAGCACAGATACGCAGTATTTT. It encodes CASSQDTRSTDTQYF.

This clone has a handful of counts. J is TRBJ2-5 and V is TRBV28; unclear D gene. The CDR3 length is 15 residues. V was cut by 4 bases and J by 4 bases, with 16 bases left in between. Germline CDR1 reads MDHEN; CDR2 reads SYDVKM. The CDR3 loop reads CASSSPGRPLETQYF. For the CDR3, the DNA is TGTGCCAGCAGTTCCCCCGGACGACCCTTAGAGACCCAGTACTTC.

The rearrangement links TRBV30 to TRBJ2-3; TRBD2 is a possible D gene (5 bases). The CDR3 spans 13 residues. Germline CDR1 GTSNPN, CDR2 SVGIG (reference sequence). Trimming stripped 6 bases from V and 4 bases from J, with 14 bases between. The CDR3 here is CACLQRTADTQYF. The CDR3 DNA reads as TGTGCCTGCCTACAGCGGACGGCAGATACGCAGTATTTT.

This clone has only a few counts. This chain links TRBV5-4 with TRBJ1-1; 7 bases fit TRBD1. Germline V CDR1 and CDR2: SGHNT, YYREEE (reference sequence). The CDR3 contains 14 residues. The V gene end was trimmed by 4 bases and the J gene end by 5 bases; junction bases not matched to a gene: 8. The CDR3 region has the DNA TGTGCCAGCAGCCAGGGACAGACGGGGACTGAAGCTTTCTTT. Amino acid sequence: CASSQGQTGTEAFF.

The genes are TRBV11-2 and TRBJ1-3, with unresolved D. The CDR3 contains 12 residues. V was clipped by 5 bases and J by 4 bases, with 6 bases between them. CDR1 is SGHAT, CDR2 FQNNGV, per germline. CDR3 loop: CASSPAGNTIYF. The CDR3 DNA reads TGTGCCAGCAGCCCCGCCGGAAACACCATATATTTT.

The chain recombines TRBV24-1 with TRBJ1-5; the D gene is possibly TRBD1 (6 bases). The CDR3 spans 17 residues. V was cut by 3 bases and J by 5 bases, with 19 bases left in between. CDR1 is KGHDR and CDR2 is SFDVKD in the germline V gene. The CDR3 loop reads CATSDPREGGEHQPQHF. The CDR3 region has the DNA TGTGCCACCAGTGATCCAAGGGAGGGGGGTGAACATCAGCCCCAGCATTTT.

The J gene is TRBJ2-1, the V gene TRBV10-3; D is perhaps TRBD2 (6 bases). Deletions cut 0 bases from V and 2 bases from J, with 11 bases between. This CDR3 has 16 amino acids. Germline V gene sequence: CDR1 ENHRY, CDR2 SYGVKD. CDR3 nucleotide sequence: TGTGCCATCAGTGAGTCTGGGGGGATTCCCTACAATGAGCAGTTCTTC. It yields the protein CAISESGGIPYNEQFF.

Here the CDR3 DNA reads TGTGCCAGCAGGGAAGGGTTGGGGGGCAGTGGCAATGAGCAGTTCTTC. It is translated as CASREGLGGSGNEQFF. This rearrangement joins TRBV11-2 to TRBJ2-1, with D perhaps TRBD1 or TRBD2 (6 bases each). Trimming took 6 bases from V and 6 from J, leaving 21 bases between them. Germline V gene data show CDR1 as SGHAT and CDR2 as FQNNGV. The CDR3 totals 16 residues.

The rearrangement joins TRBV29-1 to TRBJ1-3; D might be TRBD1 (6 bases). Germline V gene lookup returns CDR1 SQVTM and CDR2 ANQGSEA. This CDR3 region has 16 residues. With 5 bases removed from V and 2 bases from J, the gap between germline ends came to 19 bases. CDR3 residues: CSVLVSGAKAGNTIYF. The CDR3 nucleotides are TGCAGCGTTTTAGTTTCGGGGGCTAAAGCTGGAAACACCATATATTTT.

J is TRBJ2-5 and V is TRBV27; TRBD2 might be the D (6 bases). The CDR3 totals 14 residues. Germline assignment: CDR1 MNHEY and CDR2 SMNVEV (reference sequence). The ends were cut back, 8 bases at V and 3 bases at J, with 16 bases in the middle. The CDR3: CASSRGLRKETQYF. The CDR3 nucleotides are TGTGCCAGCTCCCGGGGGTTGCGGAAAGAGACCCAGTACTTC.

This clone was observed a handful of times. The chain links TRBV7-2 to TRBJ2-1; no clear D. Trimming stripped 2 bases from V and 4 bases from J, with 15 bases between. Per the germline V gene, CDR1 is SGHTA and CDR2 is FQGNSA. The CDR3 covers 16 residues. The CDR3 reads CASSLSDSALYNEQFF. CDR3 bases: TGTGCCAGCAGCTTATCGGATAGTGCTCTGTACAATGAGCAGTTCTTC.